This record concerns one TCR beta chain sequence. Germline CDR1 is LGHNA and CDR2 is YNFKEQ. The CDR3 spans 18 residues. Trimming pared 0 bases from V and 0 bases from J, leaving 15 bases between. The data are from a study of blood T cell repertoires in COVID-19. Sequencing used immunoSEQ multiplex PCR; TCRdb keeps in-frame clones, though not all of them. Among over 130,000 clones listed, about 80% were seen once. Sample: peripheral blood. This TCR was sampled from a human donor in a cohort sampled during active COVID-19. J is TRBJ1-5 and V is TRBV4-2; D remains ambiguous. Here the CDR3 reads CASSQEPGRTYSNQPQHF. The DNA of the CDR3 is TGTGCCAGCAGCCAAGAGCCCGGCAGGACTTATAGCAATCAGCCCCAGCATTTT.